This T cell receptor beta chain stems from a study of T cells after yellow fever vaccination. Study information: The authors prepared low-cell-number fractions using SMART-Seq v4 Ultra Low Input. Study-wide results and caveats: Clonotypes found in both CD4 and CD8 compartments made up a small share. A large majority of primary-vaccination clones showed up again after the booster (approximately 96% CD4, around 88% CD8).

About this clonotype: Its specificity is unknown.

There are 18 residues in the CDR3. With 0 bases clipped from V and 5 bases from J, the junction kept 11 bases outside the gene matches. Germline CDR1 reads SGHKS; CDR2 reads YYEKEE (reference sequence). Universal primer sites and UMIs were introduced during 5'RACE template-switching synthesis of TCR cDNA. MiXCR was run by TCRdb on the 5' RACE reads, yielding one entry per CDR3 protein. The table lists 450,000 to 650,000 distinct CDR3 sequences, roughly 12% of them singletons. The TCR was taken from a man younger than 45 who received the YFV17D yellow fever vaccine. Sample: PBMCs, taken on the day of the yellow fever booster vaccination. This chain uses TRBV5-5 with TRBJ2-2; 9 bases match TRBD2. CDR3 sequence (DNA): TGTGCCAGCAGCTTGGCCTCGGGCGGGAGGGCCGGGACCGGGGAGCTGTTTTTT. It encodes CASSLASGGRAGTGELFF.